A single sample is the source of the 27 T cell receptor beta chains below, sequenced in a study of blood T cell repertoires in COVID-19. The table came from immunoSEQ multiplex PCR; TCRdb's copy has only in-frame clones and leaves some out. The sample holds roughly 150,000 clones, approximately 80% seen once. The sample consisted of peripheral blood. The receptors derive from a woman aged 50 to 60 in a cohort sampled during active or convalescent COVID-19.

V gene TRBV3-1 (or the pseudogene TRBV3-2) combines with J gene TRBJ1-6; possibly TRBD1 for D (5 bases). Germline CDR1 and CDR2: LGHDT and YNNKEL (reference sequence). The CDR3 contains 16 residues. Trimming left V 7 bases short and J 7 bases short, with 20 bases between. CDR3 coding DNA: TGTGCCAGCACATTTGGAGGGCGAGGGGAAAATTCACCCCTCCACTTT. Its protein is CASTFGGRGENSPLHF.

CDR3: CASSEMDRGLMNTEAFF. The CDR3 nucleotides read TGTGCCAGCAGTGAAATGGACAGGGGGTTGATGAACACTGAAGCTTTCTTT. The chain carries TRBV2 and TRBJ1-1, with 10 bases lining up with TRBD1. Germline CDR1 reads SNHLY; CDR2 reads FYNNEI. J was trimmed by 0 bases and V by 2 bases; bases with no gene match: 6. The CDR3 is 17 residues long.

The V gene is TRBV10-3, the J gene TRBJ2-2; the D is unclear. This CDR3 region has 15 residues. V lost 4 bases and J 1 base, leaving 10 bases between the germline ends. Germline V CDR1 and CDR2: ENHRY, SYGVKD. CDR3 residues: CAISASTRNTGELFF. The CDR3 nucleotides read TGTGCCATCAGTGCTTCAACGCGGAACACCGGGGAGCTGTTTTTT.

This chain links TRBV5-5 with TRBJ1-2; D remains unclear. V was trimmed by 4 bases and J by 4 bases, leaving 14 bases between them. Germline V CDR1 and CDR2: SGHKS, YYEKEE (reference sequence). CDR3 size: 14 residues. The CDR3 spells CASSPQPETYGYTF. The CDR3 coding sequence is TGTGCCAGCAGCCCACAACCGGAGACCTATGGCTACACCTTC. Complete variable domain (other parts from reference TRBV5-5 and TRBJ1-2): DAGVTQSPTHLIKTRGQQVTLRCSPISGHKSVSWYQQVLGQGPQFIFQYYEKEERGRGNFPDRFSARQFPNYSSELNVNALLLGDSALYLCASSPQPETYGYTFGSGTRLTVV.

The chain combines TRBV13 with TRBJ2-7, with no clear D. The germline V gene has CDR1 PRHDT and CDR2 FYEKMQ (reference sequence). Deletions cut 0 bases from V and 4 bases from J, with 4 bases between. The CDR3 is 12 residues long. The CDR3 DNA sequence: TGTGCCAGCAGCTTAGGCCAGTACGAGCAGTACTTC. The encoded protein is CASSLGQYEQYF.

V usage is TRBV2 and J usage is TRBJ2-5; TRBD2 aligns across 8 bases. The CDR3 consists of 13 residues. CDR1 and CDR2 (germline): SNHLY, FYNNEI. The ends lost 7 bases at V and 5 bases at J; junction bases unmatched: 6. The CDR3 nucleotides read TGTGCCAGCACCCGGGAGGGTAGGGAGACCCAGTACTTC. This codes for CASTREGRETQYF.

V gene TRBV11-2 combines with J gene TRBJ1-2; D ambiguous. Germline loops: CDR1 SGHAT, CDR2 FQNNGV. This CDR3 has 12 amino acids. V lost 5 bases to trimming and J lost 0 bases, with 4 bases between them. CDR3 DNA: TGTGCCAGCAGCCAGACTAACTATGGCTACACCTTC. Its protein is CASSQTNYGYTF.

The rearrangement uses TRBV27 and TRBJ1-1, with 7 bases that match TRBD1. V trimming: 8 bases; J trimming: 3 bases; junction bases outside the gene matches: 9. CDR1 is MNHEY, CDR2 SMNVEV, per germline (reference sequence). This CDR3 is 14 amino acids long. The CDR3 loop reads CASDATGRHTEAFF. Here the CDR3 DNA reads TGTGCCAGCGACGCGACAGGGAGGCACACTGAAGCTTTCTTT.

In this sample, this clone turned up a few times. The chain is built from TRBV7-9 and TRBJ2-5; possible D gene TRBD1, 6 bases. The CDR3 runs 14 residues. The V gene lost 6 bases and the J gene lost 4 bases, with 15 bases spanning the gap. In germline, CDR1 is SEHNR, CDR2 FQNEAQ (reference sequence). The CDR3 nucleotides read TGTGCCAGCAGGGCTCTGCAGGGGCGAGAGACCCAGTACTTC. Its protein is CASRALQGRETQYF.

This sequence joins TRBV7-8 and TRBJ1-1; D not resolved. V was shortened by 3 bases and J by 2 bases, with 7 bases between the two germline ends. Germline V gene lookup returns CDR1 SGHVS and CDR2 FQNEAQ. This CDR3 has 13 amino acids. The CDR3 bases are TGTGCCAGCAGCTTGAGCCATAACACTGAAGCTTTCTTT. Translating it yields CASSLSHNTEAFF.

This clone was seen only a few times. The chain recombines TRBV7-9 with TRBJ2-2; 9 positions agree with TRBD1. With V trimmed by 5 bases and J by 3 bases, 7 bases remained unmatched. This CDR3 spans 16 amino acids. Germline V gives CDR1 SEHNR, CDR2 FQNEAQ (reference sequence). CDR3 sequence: CASSQQGASDTGELFF. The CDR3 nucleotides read TGTGCCAGCAGCCAACAGGGGGCATCGGACACCGGGGAGCTGTTTTTT.

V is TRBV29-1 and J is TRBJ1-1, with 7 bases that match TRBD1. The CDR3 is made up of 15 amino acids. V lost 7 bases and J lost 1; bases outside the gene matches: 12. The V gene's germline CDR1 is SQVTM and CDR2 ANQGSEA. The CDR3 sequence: CSARNAGGSNTEAFF. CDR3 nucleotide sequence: TGCAGCGCCCGAAATGCAGGGGGGTCGAACACTGAAGCTTTCTTT.

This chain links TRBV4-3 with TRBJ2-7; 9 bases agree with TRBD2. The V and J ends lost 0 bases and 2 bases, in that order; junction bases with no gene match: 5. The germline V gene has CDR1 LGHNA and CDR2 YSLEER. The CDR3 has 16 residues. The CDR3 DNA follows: TGCGCCAGCAGCCAAGAGTCTAGCGGGGTTGCCTACGAGCAGTACTTC. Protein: CASSQESSGVAYEQYF.

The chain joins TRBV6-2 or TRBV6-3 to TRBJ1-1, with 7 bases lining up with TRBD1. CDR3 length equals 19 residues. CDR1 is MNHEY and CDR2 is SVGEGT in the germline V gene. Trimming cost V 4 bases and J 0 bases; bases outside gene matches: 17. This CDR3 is CASSFPKTGQMWMNTEAFF. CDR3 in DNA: TGTGCCAGCAGTTTTCCCAAGACAGGGCAAATGTGGATGAACACTGAAGCTTTCTTT.

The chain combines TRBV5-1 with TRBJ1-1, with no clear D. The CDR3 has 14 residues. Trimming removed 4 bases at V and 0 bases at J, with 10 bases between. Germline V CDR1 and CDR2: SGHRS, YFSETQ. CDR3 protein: CASSLRGLNTEAFF. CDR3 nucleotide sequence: TGCGCCAGCAGCCTAAGAGGGCTGAACACTGAAGCTTTCTTT.

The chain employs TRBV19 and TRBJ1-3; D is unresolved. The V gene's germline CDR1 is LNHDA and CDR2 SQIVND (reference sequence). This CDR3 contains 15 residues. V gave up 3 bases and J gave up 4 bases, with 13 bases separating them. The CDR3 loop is CASSIVAPSGNTIYF. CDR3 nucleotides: TGTGCCAGTAGTATTGTAGCTCCATCAGGAAACACCATATATTTT.

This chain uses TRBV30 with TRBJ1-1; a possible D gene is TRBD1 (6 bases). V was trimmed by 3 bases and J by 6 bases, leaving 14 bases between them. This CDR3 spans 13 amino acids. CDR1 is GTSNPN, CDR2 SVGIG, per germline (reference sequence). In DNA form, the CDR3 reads TGTGCCTGGAGGCCCTTTGGGGGCCCTGAAGCTTTCTTT. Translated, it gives CAWRPFGGPEAFF.

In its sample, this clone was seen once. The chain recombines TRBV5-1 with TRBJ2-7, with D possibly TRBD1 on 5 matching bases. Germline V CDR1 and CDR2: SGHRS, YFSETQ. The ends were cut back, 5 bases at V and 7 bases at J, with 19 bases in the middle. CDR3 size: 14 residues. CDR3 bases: TGCGCCAGCAGACCCGCAGCTGGGGCTTGGGAGCAGTACTTC. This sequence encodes CASRPAAGAWEQYF.

The CDR3 region has the DNA TGTGCCAGAAGCCCGGGGGTGAACACCGGGGAGCTGTTTTTT. The encoded protein is CARSPGVNTGELFF. The chain employs TRBV7-5 and TRBJ2-2; TRBD2 is the table's D call, not checked against the DNA. TRBV7-5 is a pseudogene locus. The CDR3 extends over 14 amino acids.

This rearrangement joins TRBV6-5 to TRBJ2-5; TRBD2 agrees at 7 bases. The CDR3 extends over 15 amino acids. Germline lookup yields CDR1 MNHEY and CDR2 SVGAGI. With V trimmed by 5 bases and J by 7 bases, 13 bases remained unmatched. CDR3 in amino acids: CASSKSTSVMGTQYF. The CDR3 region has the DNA TGTGCCAGCAGTAAATCTACTAGCGTTATGGGGACCCAGTACTTC.

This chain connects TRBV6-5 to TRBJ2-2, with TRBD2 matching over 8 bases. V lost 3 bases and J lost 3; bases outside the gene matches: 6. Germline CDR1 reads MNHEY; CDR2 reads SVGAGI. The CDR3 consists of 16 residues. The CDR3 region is CASSYSGTSHTGELFF. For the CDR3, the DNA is TGTGCCAGCAGTTATTCCGGGACTAGTCACACCGGGGAGCTGTTTTTT.

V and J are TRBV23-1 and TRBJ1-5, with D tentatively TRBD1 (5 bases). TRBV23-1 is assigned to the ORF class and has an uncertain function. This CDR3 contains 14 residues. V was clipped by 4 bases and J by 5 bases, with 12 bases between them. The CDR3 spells CASSPPGRYQPQHF. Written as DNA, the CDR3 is TGCGCCAGCAGTCCCCCAGGGCGGTATCAGCCCCAGCATTTT.

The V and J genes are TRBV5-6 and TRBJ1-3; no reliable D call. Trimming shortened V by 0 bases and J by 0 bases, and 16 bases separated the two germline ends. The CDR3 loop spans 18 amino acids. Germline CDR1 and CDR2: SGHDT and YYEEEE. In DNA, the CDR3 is TGTGCCAGCAGCTTGGACAGCTCAACCCCATACTCTGGAAACACCATATATTTT. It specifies CASSLDSSTPYSGNTIYF.

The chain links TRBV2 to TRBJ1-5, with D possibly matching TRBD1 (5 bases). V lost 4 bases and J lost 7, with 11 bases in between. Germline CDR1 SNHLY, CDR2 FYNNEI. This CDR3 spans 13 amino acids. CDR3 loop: CASSVGGRQPQHF. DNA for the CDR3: TGTGCCAGCAGTGTGGGGGGGAGGCAGCCCCAGCATTTT.

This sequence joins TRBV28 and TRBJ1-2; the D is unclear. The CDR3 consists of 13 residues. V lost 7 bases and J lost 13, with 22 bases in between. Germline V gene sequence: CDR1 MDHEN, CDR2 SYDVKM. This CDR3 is CASTLVSGNQPTF. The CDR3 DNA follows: TGTGCCAGCACGCTTGTCAGCGGGAACCAGCCCACCTTC.

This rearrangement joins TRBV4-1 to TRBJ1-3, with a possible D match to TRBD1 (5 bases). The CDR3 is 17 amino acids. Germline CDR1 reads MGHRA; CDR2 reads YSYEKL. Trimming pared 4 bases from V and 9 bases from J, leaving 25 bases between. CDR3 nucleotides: TGCGCCAGCAGCCGACTTACACCCGACGAACGGGGGAGCACCATATATTTT. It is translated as CASSRLTPDERGSTIYF.

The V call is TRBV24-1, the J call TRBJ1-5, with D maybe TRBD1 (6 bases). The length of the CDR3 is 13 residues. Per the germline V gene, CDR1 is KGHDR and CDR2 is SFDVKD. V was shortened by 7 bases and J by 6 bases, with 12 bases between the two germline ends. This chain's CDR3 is CATREGESQPQHF. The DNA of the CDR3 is TGTGCCACCAGAGAGGGGGAGAGTCAGCCCCAGCATTTT.